A selection of T cell receptor beta chains follows, all from one sample in a study of cytomegalovirus exposure and HLA in healthy donors. The repertoire was sequenced with immunoSEQ multiplex PCR; TCRdb's copy has only in-frame clones and lacks some. The sample includes 52,000 or so clones, approximately 80% of them seen just once. Sequencing was performed on PBMCs. The source is a female donor in good health and CMV-seronegative. CDR3s include the opening cysteine and the closing phenylalanine or tryptophan. D genes are given only for firm matches. Clone sizes are given selectively: once, few, many, or a class where the clone is expanded.

>TRBJ1-5|-|TRBV7-3|-
CASSADTGQPQHF
TGTGCCAGCAGCGCGGACACGGGCCAGCCCCAGCATTTT
>TRBJ1-4|TRBD1|TRBV10-2|-
CASRERGTANEKLFF
TGCGCCAGCAGAGAACGGGGGACAGCTAATGAAAAACTGTTTTTT
>TRBJ2-5|TRBD2|TRBV25-1|-
CASSELGGKGETQYF
TGTGCCAGCAGTGAATTGGGAGGGAAGGGGGAGACCCAGTACTTC
>TRBJ1-1|TRBD1|TRBV6-5|few
CASSAERQGGEAFF
TGTGCCAGCAGTGCGGAGCGGCAGGGGGGAGAAGCTTTCTTT
>TRBJ2-2|-|TRBV5-1|-
CASSQTNTGELFF
TGCGCCAGCAGCCAAACAAACACCGGGGAGCTGTTTTTT
>TRBJ1-5|TRBD1|TRBV7-8|-
CASSPRDSHSNQPQHF
TGTGCCAGCAGCCCAAGGGACAGCCATAGCAATCAGCCCCAGCATTTT
>TRBJ1-2|-|TRBV28|-
CASSINYGYTF
TGTGCCAGCAGCATTAACTATGGCTACACCTTC
>TRBJ1-3|TRBD1|TRBV11-2|-
CASSSQGASGNTIYF
TGTGCCAGCAGCTCACAGGGGGCTTCTGGAAACACCATATATTTT
>TRBJ1-2|-|TRBV5-4|few
CASSLKKAPGYTF
TGTGCCAGCAGCTTGAAGAAAGCTCCCGGCTACACCTTC
>TRBJ2-2|TRBD2|TRBV23-1|-
CASSQSGGGAAGELFF
TGCGCCAGCAGTCAATCAGGCGGGGGGGCGGCCGGGGAGCTGTTTTTT
>TRBJ2-1|-|TRBV5-1|-
CASSSGGIHEQFF
TGCGCCAGCAGCTCCGGGGGTATCCATGAGCAGTTCTTC
>TRBJ1-6|TRBD1|TRBV19|-
CASSTARDRRNSPLHF
TGTGCCAGTAGTACGGCCCGGGACAGAAGGAATTCACCCCTCCACTTT
>TRBJ1-4|TRBD1|TRBV9|-
CASSVAPGQGDEKLFF
TGTGCCAGCAGCGTAGCCCCGGGACAGGGGGATGAAAAACTGTTTTTT